Below, one TCR beta chain is given with its context. What it binds is not known. The data derive from a study of beta chain features in type 1 diabetes. Findings and caveats of the study: When VDJ junctions were examined, type 1 diabetes patients showed fewer insertions and more deletions. When Type 1 diabetes patients were examined, their TCRB CDR3s proved moderately but significantly shorter in all four CD4+ subsets. The study left unresolved whether HLA type influences TCRB rearrangement. Healthy donors had naive, central memory and Treg TCRB repertoires that appeared less similar than those seen among patients.

V lost 7 bases, J lost 5 bases, and 10 bases stayed unmatched. This CDR3 comprises 15 residues. Germline lookup yields CDR1 MNHNS and CDR2 SASEGT. Sequenced material consisted of expressed TCRB transcripts (all of the isolated RNA was reverse transcribed). Generated by immunoSEQ multiplex PCR, the TCRdb table keeps only in-frame clones and is missing some. Here the sample spans 600,000 to 700,000 clones, approximately 13% being singletons. This chain connects TRBV6-1 to TRBJ2-7, with 11 bases that match TRBD1. This sequence originates from a man aged 25 to 45 with type 1 diabetes. Sequencing used naive CD4+ T cells from blood. The CDR3 loop reads CASMRRGQGGNEQYF. The DNA for the CDR3 is TGTGCCAGCATGAGGCGGGGACAGGGGGGAAACGAGCAGTACTTC.